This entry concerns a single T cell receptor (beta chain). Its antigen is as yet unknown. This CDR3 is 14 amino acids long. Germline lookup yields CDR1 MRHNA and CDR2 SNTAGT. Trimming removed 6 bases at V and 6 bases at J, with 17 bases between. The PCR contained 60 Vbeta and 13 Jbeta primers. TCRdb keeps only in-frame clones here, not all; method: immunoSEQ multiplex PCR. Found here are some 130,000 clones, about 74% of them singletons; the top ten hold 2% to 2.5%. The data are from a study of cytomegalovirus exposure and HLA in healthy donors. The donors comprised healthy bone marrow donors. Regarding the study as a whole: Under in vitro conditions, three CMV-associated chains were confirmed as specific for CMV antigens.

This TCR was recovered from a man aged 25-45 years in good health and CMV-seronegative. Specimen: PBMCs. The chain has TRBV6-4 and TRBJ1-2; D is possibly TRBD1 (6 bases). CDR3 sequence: CASSADRDTNGYTF. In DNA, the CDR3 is TGTGCCAGCAGCGCAGACCGGGACACGAATGGCTACACCTTC.